The rows below give T cell receptor beta chains drawn from one sample of a study of blood T cells in healthy people across ages. TCRdb used MiXCR to reprocess the 5' RACE reads, holding one entry per CDR3 protein. This sample has approximately 1.5 million distinct CDR3 sequences, with 35% to 45% found just once. Specimen: blood. These receptors all come from a woman younger than 35 in good health. CDR3s include the opening cysteine and the closing phenylalanine or tryptophan. A D gene is named only where the DNA matches it firmly. Clone size is given for some rows only: seen once, a few or many times, or a class if the clone is expanded.

length,V,J,D,size,DNA,CDR3
15,TRBV27,TRBJ2-6,NA,NA,TGTGCCAGCAGCCCCGACGGTTCTGGGGCCAACGTCCTGACTTTC,CASSPDGSGANVLTF
18,TRBV27,TRBJ2-1,NA,NA,TGTGCCAGCAGTCTAAACCCCTCGGACTTATACTCCTACAATGAGCAGTTCTTC,CASSLNPSDLYSYNEQFF
16,TRBV7-2,TRBJ2-2,TRBD2,NA,TGTGCCAGCAGCTTAAGACTAGCGGGATTCACCGGGGAGCTGTTTTTT,CASSLRLAGFTGELFF
15,TRBV5-1,TRBJ1-5,NA,NA,TGCGCCAGCAGCTTGGAAGGGGCGGATTATCAGCCCCAGCATTTT,CASSLEGADYQPQHF
13,TRBV9,TRBJ1-2,NA,few,TGTGCCAGCAGCGTATCGGGGGAACCTGGCTACACCTTC,CASSVSGEPGYTF
14,TRBV6-5,TRBJ2-5,TRBD2,NA,TGTGCCAGCAGTTGCGGGGGAATGGTAGATGAGCAGTACTTC,CASSCGGMVDEQYF
12,TRBV27,TRBJ1-2,NA,many,TGTGCCAGCAGGACCTATCCCTATGGCTACACCTTC,CASRTYPYGYTF
14,TRBV29-1,TRBJ1-1,NA,NA,TGCAGCGTTGGGGCGGGGGAGTTGGGCACTGAAGCTTTCTTT,CSVGAGELGTEAFF
16,TRBV5-1,TRBJ2-7,TRBD2,NA,TGCGCCAGCAGGAGAATAGCGGGAGGGCCTAAGAACGAGCAGTACTTC,CASRRIAGGPKNEQYF
11,TRBV6-2/TRBV6-3,TRBJ2-5,NA,few,TGTGCCAGCAAAGACCAAGAGACCCAGTACTTC,CASKDQETQYF
12,TRBV20-1,TRBJ2-4,NA,NA,TGCAGTGCTAGTCCCCCACCAAACATTCAGTACTTC,CSASPPPNIQYF
16,TRBV6-2/TRBV6-3,TRBJ1-1,TRBD1,few,TGTGCCAGCAGTTCCCAGGGACAGCGTGAGAACACTGAAGCTTTCTTT,CASSSQGQRENTEAFF
14,TRBV29-1,TRBJ2-1,NA,few,TGCAGCGTGGCCAGGAGACAGGCTAACAATGAGCAGTTCTTC,CSVARRQANNEQFF
16,TRBV13,TRBJ2-5,TRBD1,few,TGTGCCAGCAGCTATGGGACAGGGTATCTCAAGGAGACCCAGTACTTC,CASSYGTGYLKETQYF
12,TRBV29-1,TRBJ2-4,NA,NA,TGCAGCGTTGAAGCAGGGAAGGACATTCAGTACTTC,CSVEAGKDIQYF
13,TRBV9,TRBJ2-1,NA,once,TGTGTCAGCAGCGTAGGACTGAACAATGAGCAGTTCTTC,CVSSVGLNNEQFF
10,TRBV29-1,TRBJ2-1,NA,NA,TGCAGCGGGGAGAGGAATGAGCAGTTCTTC,CSGERNEQFF
18,TRBV25-1,TRBJ2-1,TRBD2,few,TGTGCCGGCAGTGAATTCGGCGGACTAGCCGAGACCTACAATGAGCAGTTCTTC,CAGSEFGGLAETYNEQFF
14,TRBV20-1,TRBJ2-7,NA,NA,TGCAGTGCCAGCCGGGCCCCAAGGTCCTACGAGCAGTACTTC,CSASRAPRSYEQYF
14,TRBV12-3/TRBV12-4,TRBJ2-3,NA,NA,TGTGCCAGCAGTTTGGGCGGGCCCATAGATACGCAGTATTTT,CASSLGGPIDTQYF
11,TRBV10-3,TRBJ2-7,NA,NA,TGTGCCATCAGGGATTATTGCGAGCAGTACTTC,CAIRDYCEQYF
16,TRBV6-2/TRBV6-3,TRBJ2-6,TRBD1,NA,TGTGCCAGCAGTTACTCGGACAGGGCTGGGGCCAACGTCCTGACTTTC,CASSYSDRAGANVLTF
17,TRBV4-3,TRBJ2-6,NA,many,TGCGCCAGCAGCCAAGATGCAGACGGCTCTGGGGCCAACGTCCTGACTTTC,CASSQDADGSGANVLTF
14,TRBV7-2,TRBJ1-1,NA,few,TGTGCCAGCAGCTTAGCGGGACCGGGCACTGAAGCTTTCTTT,CASSLAGPGTEAFF
13,TRBV20-1,TRBJ2-3,TRBD1,NA,TGCAGTACCCTGGACAGGGGAGCAGATACGCAGTATTTT,CSTLDRGADTQYF
15,TRBV5-1,TRBJ1-1,NA,few,TGCGCCAGCAGCATAACGGGACACGCTTACACTGAAGCTTTCTTT,CASSITGHAYTEAFF
14,TRBV3-1,TRBJ2-1,TRBD1,NA,TGTGCCAGCAGCCAAACAGGGGATGGAGAGACCCAGTTCTTC,CASSQTGDGETQFF
13,TRBV6-6,TRBJ1-5,NA,NA,TGTGCCAGCAGAACAGGGACATTCCAGCCCCAGCATTTT,CASRTGTFQPQHF
12,TRBV7-9,TRBJ1-2,NA,NA,TGTGCCAGCAGCTTAGCAGGGGGGGAACGCACCTTC,CASSLAGGERTF
16,TRBV7-9,TRBJ2-3,NA,NA,TGTGCCAGCAGCTCCCTATTTTGGGGGAGCACAGATACGCAGTATTTT,CASSSLFWGSTDTQYF
15,TRBV7-2,TRBJ2-1,TRBD1,NA,TGTGCCAGCAGCCCTTCGGGACAGTTATACAATGAGCAGTTCTTC,CASSPSGQLYNEQFF
14,TRBV7-9,TRBJ1-2,NA,few,TGTGCCAGCAGCCCCGGGCTGGGGGCCTATGGCTACACCTTC,CASSPGLGAYGYTF